What follows are 14 T cell receptor beta chains derived from one specimen sequenced in a study of Ad26.COV2.S vaccination and SARS-CoV-2 variants. TCRdb's copy holds only in-frame clones and misses some; the assay was immunoSEQ multiplex PCR. The top ten clones hold about 2.7% of a sample with 450,000 to 550,000 clones, 75% to 90% of them seen once. Described treatment: about 20 received Ad26.COV2.S at low or high dose, single or two shots; about 5 received placebo; per-sample allocation not given. Sampling was done on day 63 after the first vaccine or placebo injection. The input for sequencing was peripheral blood, taken in a trial of Ad26.COV2.S vaccine versus placebo. The origin of the receptors is a person aged 18-65 years who received the Ad26.COV2.S COVID-19 vaccine or a placebo.

The gene calls are TRBV5-1 and TRBJ2-1; D possibly uses TRBD1 or TRBD2 (5 bases each). The germline gives CDR1 SGHRS, CDR2 YFSETQ. Trimming removed 7 bases from V and 0 bases from J, with 14 bases in between. There are 15 residues in the CDR3. The CDR3 DNA reads as TGCGCCAGCGGGCCGGGACCCAACTCCTACAATGAGCAGTTCTTC. Translated: CASGPGPNSYNEQFF.

The J gene is TRBJ2-7, the V gene TRBV27; perhaps TRBD2 as D (6 bases). This CDR3 comprises 16 residues. Trimming cost V 5 bases and J 6 bases, with 23 bases left between them. Germline V gene lookup returns CDR1 MNHEY and CDR2 SMNVEV (reference sequence). This chain's CDR3 is CASSPSLAVYLLEQYF. DNA of the CDR3: TGTGCCAGCAGTCCATCATTAGCGGTTTACTTACTCGAGCAGTACTTC.

J is TRBJ1-2 and V is TRBV2; maybe TRBD1 (5 bases). Trimming cost V 6 bases and J 8 bases, with 13 bases left between them. The CDR3 totals 12 residues. CDR1 and CDR2 from the germline V gene are SNHLY and FYNNEI. CDR3 nucleotide sequence: TGTGCCAGCAGCGAACAGGCGGTGGGCTACACCTTC. Translated, it gives CASSEQAVGYTF. The complete variable domain, with remaining parts taken from reference TRBV2 and TRBJ1-2, reads EPEVTQTPSHQVTQMGQEVILRCVPISNHLYFYWYRQILGQKVEFLVSFYNNEISEKSEIFDDQFSVERPDGSNFTLKIRSTKLEDSAMYFCASSEQAVGYTFGSGTRLTVV.

The chain couples TRBV28 to TRBJ1-1; D unresolved. Germline V CDR1 and CDR2: MDHEN, SYDVKM. Trimming removed 3 bases from V and 3 bases from J, with 20 bases in between. The CDR3 is 17 residues long. DNA of the CDR3: TGTGCCAGCAGTTTGCCCGTGCCAGCGGGGTACGACACTGAAGCTTTCTTT. This encodes CASSLPVPAGYDTEAFF.

This clone was detected only a few times. This rearrangement joins TRBV6-5 to TRBJ2-7, with 9 bases identical to TRBD2. Per germline, CDR1 MNHEY and CDR2 SVGAGI. The CDR3 extends over 15 amino acids. Trimming cost V 4 bases and J 5 bases; bases outside gene matches: 9. CDR3 in amino acids: CASSSLSGSRHEQYV. The CDR3 region has the DNA TGTGCCAGCAGTTCCCTTAGCGGGAGTCGGCACGAGCAGTACGTC.

This clone was recorded only once. The V gene is TRBV11-2, the J gene TRBJ1-3; possible D gene TRBD1, 5 bases. This CDR3 contains 16 residues. The V gene's germline CDR1 is SGHAT and CDR2 FQNNGV. The V and J ends lost 3 bases and 2 bases respectively, with 14 bases between them. Written as DNA, the CDR3 is TGTGCCAGCAGCTTCTACGGGGCAAGGCCTGGAAACACCATATATTTT. It is translated as CASSFYGARPGNTIYF.

The chain carries TRBV6-5 and TRBJ1-5, with D hard to call. The germline gives CDR1 MNHEY, CDR2 SVGAGI. V lost 5 bases, J lost 0 bases, and 11 bases lay in between. The CDR3 loop spans 15 amino acids. The CDR3 bases are TGTGCCAGCAGTCGGGCCTCCCCTAGCAATCAGCCCCAGCATTTT. This translates into CASSRASPSNQPQHF.

This chain connects TRBV7-3 to TRBJ2-2, with 11 bases identical to TRBD2. V shed 3 bases and J 1 base; nucleotides not matched to a gene: 1. This CDR3 has 16 amino acids. Germline CDR1 SGHTA, CDR2 FQGTGA. DNA for the CDR3: TGTGCCAGCAGCTTCACTAGCGGGGGGAACACCGGGGAGCTGTTTTTT. Its protein is CASSFTSGGNTGELFF.

V is TRBV5-1 and J is TRBJ2-3, with 8 bases identical to TRBD1. V lost 3 bases to trimming and J lost 7 bases; unmatched junction nucleotides: 13. Germline-derived CDR1 and CDR2 are SGHRS and YFSETQ. CDR3 size: 16 residues. The CDR3 spells CASSSGTGSLVNTQYF. In nucleotides, the CDR3 is TGCGCCAGCAGCTCTGGGACAGGCTCACTGGTGAATACGCAGTATTTT.

The chain joins TRBV5-3 to TRBJ2-5, with 8 bases matching TRBD1. TRBV5-3 is placed among ORFs of uncertain function. The CDR3 has 14 residues. J gave up 5 bases and V 3 bases, and 6 bases lay outside the gene matches. The CDR3 loop reads CARSWRDRPETQYF. DNA of the CDR3: TGTGCCAGAAGCTGGAGGGACAGGCCCGAGACCCAGTACTTC.

This clone has a handful of counts. This rearrangement joins TRBV5-1 to TRBJ2-1, with D possibly called TRBD1 or TRBD2 (5 bases each). Germline V gene data show CDR1 as SGHRS and CDR2 as YFSETQ. This CDR3 comprises 17 residues. V lost 0 bases, J lost 4 bases, and 17 bases lay in between. This chain's CDR3 is CASSLGGRGRPYNEQFF. As DNA, the CDR3 is TGCGCCAGCAGCTTGGGGGGCCGAGGGAGACCATACAATGAGCAGTTCTTC.

V gene TRBV27 combines with J gene TRBJ1-1; D perhaps matches TRBD1 (6 bases). The CDR3 has 16 amino acids. V was pared by 7 bases and J by 0 bases, with 18 bases between. The germline V gene encodes CDR1 MNHEY and CDR2 SMNVEV (reference sequence). The CDR3 region has the DNA TGTGCCAGCACTTTGGCGGGGGGCGTTATGAACACTGAAGCTTTCTTT. Translating it yields CASTLAGGVMNTEAFF.

The rearrangement links TRBV18 to TRBJ1-2, with D uncertain. Germline V gene sequence: CDR1 KGHSH, CDR2 LQKENI. The CDR3 is made up of 14 amino acids. Trimming cost V 0 bases and J 5 bases, with 10 bases left between them. CDR3 nucleotides: TGTGCCAGCTCACCACCGAGTCGTAGATATGGCTACACCTTC. Translated, it gives CASSPPSRRYGYTF.

The chain uses TRBV5-1 and TRBJ1-1, with a tentative D call TRBD1 (5 bases). This CDR3 has 14 residues. Trimming left V 4 bases short and J 4 bases short, with 14 bases between. The germline CDR1 and CDR2 sequences are SGHRS and YFSETQ. CDR3 in DNA: TGCGCCAGCAGCCTCCTCCAGGGTGGCACTGAAGCTTTCTTT. It specifies CASSLLQGGTEAFF.